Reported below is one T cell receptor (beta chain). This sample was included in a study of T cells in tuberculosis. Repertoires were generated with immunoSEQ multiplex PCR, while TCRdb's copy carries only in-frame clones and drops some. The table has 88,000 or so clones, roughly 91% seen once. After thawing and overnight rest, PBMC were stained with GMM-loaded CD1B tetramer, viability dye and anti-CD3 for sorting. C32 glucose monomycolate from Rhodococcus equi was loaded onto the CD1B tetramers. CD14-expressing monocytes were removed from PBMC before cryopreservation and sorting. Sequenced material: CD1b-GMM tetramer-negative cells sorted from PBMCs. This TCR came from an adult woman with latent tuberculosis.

The CDR3 DNA reads TGTGCCAGCAGCGCGGCGGAGAACACCGGGGAGCTGTTTTTT. This encodes CASSAAENTGELFF. This chain connects TRBV2 to TRBJ2-2; D gene unclear. The CDR3 has 14 amino acids. From germline, CDR1 is SNHLY and CDR2 FYNNEI. Trimming shortened V by 6 bases and J by 1 base, and 9 bases separated the two germline ends.